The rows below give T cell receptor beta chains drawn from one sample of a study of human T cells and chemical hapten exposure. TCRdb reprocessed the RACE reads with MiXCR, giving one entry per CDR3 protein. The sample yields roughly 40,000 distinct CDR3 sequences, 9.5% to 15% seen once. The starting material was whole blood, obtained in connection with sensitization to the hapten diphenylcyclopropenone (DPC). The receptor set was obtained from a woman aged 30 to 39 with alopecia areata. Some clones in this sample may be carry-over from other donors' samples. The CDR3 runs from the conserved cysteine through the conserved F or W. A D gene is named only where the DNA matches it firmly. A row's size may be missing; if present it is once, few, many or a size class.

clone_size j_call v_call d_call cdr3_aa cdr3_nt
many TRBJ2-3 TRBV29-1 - CSVRREGLDTQYF TGCAGCGTTAGGCGGGAAGGGTTAGATACGCAGTATTTT
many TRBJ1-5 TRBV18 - CASSYTVNQPQHF TGTGCCAGCTCATATACGGTCAATCAGCCCCAGCATTTT
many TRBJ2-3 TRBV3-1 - CASSPLGPTDTQYF TGTGCCAGCAGCCCTCTCGGCCCCACAGATACGCAGTATTTT
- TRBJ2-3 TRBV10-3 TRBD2 CAISDREGLAGTDTQYF TGTGCCATCAGTGACCGAGAGGGACTAGCGGGCACAGATACGCAGTATTTT
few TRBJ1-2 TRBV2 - CASSPAGPYGYTF TGTGCCAGCAGCCCCGCCGGTCCCTATGGCTACACCTTC
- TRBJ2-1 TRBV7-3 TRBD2 CASSSTSTDEQFF TGTGCCAGCAGCTCGACTAGCACCGATGAGCAGTTCTTC
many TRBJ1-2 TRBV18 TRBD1 CASSPTGIYGYTF TGTGCCAGCTCACCGACAGGGATCTATGGCTACACCTTC
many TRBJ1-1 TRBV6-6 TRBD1 CASSYSGTDTEAFF TGTGCCAGCAGTTATTCCGGGACAGACACTGAAGCTTTCTTT
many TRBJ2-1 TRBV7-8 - CASGPNDPYIPNQQFF TGTGCCAGCGGACCCAACGACCCATACATCCCCAATCAGCAGTTCTTC
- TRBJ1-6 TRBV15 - CATSRSGFNSPLHF TGTGCCACCAGCAGATCGGGGTTTAATTCACCCCTCCACTTT
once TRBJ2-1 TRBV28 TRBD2 CASSSPGTSGSSEQFF TGTGCCAGCAGTTCACCCGGGACTAGCGGTTCCAGTGAGCAGTTCTTC
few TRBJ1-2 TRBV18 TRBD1 CASSRTGQFGYTF TGTGCCAGCTCACGGACAGGGCAGTTTGGCTACACCTTC
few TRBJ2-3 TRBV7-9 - CASSLSGGTDTQYF TGTGCCAGCAGCTTATCTGGCGGTACAGATACGCAGTATTTT
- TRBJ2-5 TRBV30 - CAFEASGKGTQYF TGTGCCTTTGAAGCAAGCGGCAAGGGGACCCAGTACTTC
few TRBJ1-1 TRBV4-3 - CASSHDRAGGTEAFF TGCGCCAGCAGCCACGATCGAGCGGGGGGCACTGAAGCTTTCTTT
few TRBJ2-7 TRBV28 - CASSLGREQYF TGTGCCAGCAGTTTAGGCAGGGAGCAGTACTTC
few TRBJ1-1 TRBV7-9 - CASSFESTEAFF TGTGCCAGCAGCTTCGAGAGCACTGAAGCTTTCTTT
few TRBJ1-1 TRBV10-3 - CAISAQGELDTEAFF TGTGCCATCAGTGCACAAGGGGAGCTAGACACTGAAGCTTTCTTT
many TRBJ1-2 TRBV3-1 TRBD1 CASSPDRGSNYGYTF TGTGCCAGCAGCCCCGACAGGGGATCAAACTATGGCTACACCTTC
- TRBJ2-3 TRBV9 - CASSVWGVEQYF TGTGCCAGCAGCGTCTGGGGAGTGGAGCAGTATTTT
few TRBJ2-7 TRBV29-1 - CSVSNPSRGDYEQYF TGCAGCGTTTCGAACCCGTCCAGGGGGGACTACGAGCAGTACTTC
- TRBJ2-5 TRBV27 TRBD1 CASSPEQGQETQYF TGTGCCAGCAGTCCCGAACAGGGGCAGGAGACCCAGTACTTC
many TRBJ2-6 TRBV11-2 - CASSPPGAGANVLTF TGTGCCAGCAGCCCCCCCGGGGCTGGGGCCAACGTCCTGACTTTC
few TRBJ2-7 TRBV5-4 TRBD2 CASSLTSGSTYEQYF TGTGCCAGCAGCCTTACTAGCGGGAGCACCTACGAGCAGTACTTC
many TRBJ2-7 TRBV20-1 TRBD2 CSARSDRTSGSYEQYF TGCAGTGCTAGATCCGACCGGACTAGCGGGAGTTACGAGCAGTACTTC
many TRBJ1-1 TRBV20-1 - CSARPMGYMEAFF TGCAGTGCTAGACCTATGGGCTACATGGAAGCTTTCTTT
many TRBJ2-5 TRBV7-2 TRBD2 CASSLGGLAGHETQYF TGTGCCAGCAGCTTAGGTGGACTAGCGGGACATGAGACCCAGTACTTC
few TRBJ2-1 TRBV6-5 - CARTYSSYNEQFF TGTGCGAGGACGTATAGCTCCTACAATGAGCAGTTCTTC
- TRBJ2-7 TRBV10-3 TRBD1 CAISESGQAYEQYF TGTGCCATCAGCGAATCGGGACAGGCCTACGAGCAGTACTTC
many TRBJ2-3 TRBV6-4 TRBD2 CASSDGAGGPDTQYF TGTGCCAGCAGTGACGGAGCGGGAGGGCCAGATACGCAGTATTTT
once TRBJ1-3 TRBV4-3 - CASSQEITVSGNTIYF TGCGCCAGCAGCCAAGAGATAACAGTTTCTGGAAACACCATATATTTT
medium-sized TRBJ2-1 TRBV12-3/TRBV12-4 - CASSLTRRSNEQFF TGTGCCAGCAGTTTAACTAGACGGAGCAATGAGCAGTTCTTC
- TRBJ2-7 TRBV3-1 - CASSQGPFQGEQYF TGTGCCAGCAGCCAAGGCCCCTTCCAGGGCGAGCAGTACTTC
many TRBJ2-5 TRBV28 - CAASGDQETQYF TGTGCCGCCTCGGGAGACCAAGAGACCCAGTACTTC
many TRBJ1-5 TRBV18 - CASSPAKYQPQHF TGTGCCAGCTCACCGGCGAAATATCAGCCCCAGCATTTT
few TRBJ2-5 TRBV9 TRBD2 CASSVASGRAETQYF TGTGCCAGCAGCGTAGCTAGCGGGAGGGCGGAGACCCAGTACTTC
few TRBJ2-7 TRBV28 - CASSLATAGGSSYEQYF TGTGCCAGCAGCCTCGCCACGGCAGGAGGGAGCTCCTACGAGCAGTACTTC
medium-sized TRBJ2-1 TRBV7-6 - CASSLEMGFYNEQFF TGTGCCAGCAGCTTAGAAATGGGGTTCTACAATGAGCAGTTCTTC
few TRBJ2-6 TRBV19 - CASSIFTPFGANVLTF TGTGCCAGTAGTATTTTCACCCCCTTCGGGGCCAACGTCCTGACTTTC
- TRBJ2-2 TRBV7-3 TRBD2 CASSPHAPSGTGELFF TGTGCCAGCAGCCCCCATGCCCCTAGCGGGACCGGGGAGCTGTTTTTT
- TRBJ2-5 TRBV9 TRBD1 CASSFGTGQETQYF TGTGCCAGCAGCTTCGGGACAGGCCAGGAGACCCAGTACTTC
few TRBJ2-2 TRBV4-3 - CASSQGPGARVELFF TGCGCCAGCAGCCAAGGCCCGGGGGCTCGGGTTGAGCTGTTTTTT
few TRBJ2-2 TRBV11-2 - CASTPPGGHTGELFF TGTGCCAGCACCCCGCCGGGCGGACACACCGGGGAGCTGTTTTTT
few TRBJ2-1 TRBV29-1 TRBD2 CSVAGTSGYNEQFF TGCAGCGTTGCGGGAACTAGCGGTTACAATGAGCAGTTCTTC